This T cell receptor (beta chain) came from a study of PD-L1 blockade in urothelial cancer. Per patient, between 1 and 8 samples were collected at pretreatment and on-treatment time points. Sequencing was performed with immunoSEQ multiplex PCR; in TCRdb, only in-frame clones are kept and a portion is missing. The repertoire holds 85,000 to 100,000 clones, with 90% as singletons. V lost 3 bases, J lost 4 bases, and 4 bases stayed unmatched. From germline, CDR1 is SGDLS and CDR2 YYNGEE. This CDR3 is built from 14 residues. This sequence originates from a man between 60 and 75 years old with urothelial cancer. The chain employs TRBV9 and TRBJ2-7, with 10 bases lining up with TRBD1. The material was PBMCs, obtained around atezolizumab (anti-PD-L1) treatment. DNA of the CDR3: TGTGCCAGCAGCGAAAGGACAGGGGGGTACGAGCAGTACTTC. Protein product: CASSERTGGYEQYF.